Shown below are 9 T cell receptor beta chains from a single sample sequenced in a study of T cell responses to AZD1222 COVID-19 vaccine. The table came from immunoSEQ multiplex PCR; TCRdb's copy has only in-frame clones and leaves some out. The sample lists under 150,000 clones; about 92% were seen once. The input for sequencing was peripheral blood, taken on day 0 of AZD1222 vaccination. The receptors were gathered from an adult in good health.

This chain uses TRBV15 with TRBJ1-3; no definite D call. Trimming left V 4 bases short and J 0 bases short, with 10 bases between. Per germline, CDR1 LNHNV and CDR2 YYDKDF (reference sequence). The CDR3 sequence is 15 residues long. As DNA, the CDR3 is TGTGCCACCAGCAAACCCGGGCTCTCTGGAAACACCATATATTTT. It yields the protein CATSKPGLSGNTIYF.

The rearrangement uses TRBV30 and TRBJ2-2, with 10 bases fitting TRBD1. Trimming cost V 5 bases and J 6 bases; bases outside gene matches: 3. The CDR3 is 13 residues long. Germline V gene sequence: CDR1 GTSNPN, CDR2 SVGIG (reference sequence). CDR3 coding DNA: TGTGCCTGGGGGGGACAGGGGTCCGGGGAGCTGTTTTTT. Its translation is CAWGGQGSGELFF.

This clone was seen only a few times. The V and J genes are TRBV3-1 (or the pseudogene TRBV3-2) and TRBJ2-1, with a tentative D call TRBD2 (6 bases). The V end was cut by 4 bases, the J end by 0 bases, with 13 bases between. Germline CDR1 LGHDT, CDR2 YNNKEL (reference sequence). There are 16 residues in the CDR3. For the CDR3, the DNA is TGTGCCAGCAGCCGGGTTAGCGGCAGCTCCTACAATGAGCAGTTCTTC. This codes for CASSRVSGSSYNEQFF.

The chain recombines TRBV3-1 (or the pseudogene TRBV3-2) with TRBJ2-3, with D possibly matching TRBD1 (5 bases). V was pared by 2 bases and J by 3 bases, with 12 bases between. The germline CDR1 and CDR2 sequences are LGHDT and YNNKEL (reference sequence). CDR3 length: 15 amino acids. The CDR3 here is CASSQQGTETDTQYF. The CDR3 DNA reads TGTGCCAGCAGCCAACAGGGAACTGAGACAGATACGCAGTATTTT.

This sequence joins TRBV6-4 and TRBJ2-7; D tentatively fits TRBD1 or TRBD2 (5 bases each). The germline V gene encodes CDR1 MRHNA and CDR2 SNTAGT. This CDR3 comprises 14 residues. Trimming pared 5 bases from V and 1 base from J, leaving 12 bases between. The CDR3 DNA reads TGTGCCAGCAGTAGGCATGAGGGGTCCTACGAGCAGTACTTC. This gives the protein CASSRHEGSYEQYF.

CDR3 bases: TGTGCCTGGAGTAAGGGGGTGCGAAACACTGAAGCTTTCTTT. As protein: CAWSKGVRNTEAFF. J is TRBJ1-1 and V is TRBV30; TRBD1 is a possible D gene (6 bases). Between the trimmed V and J ends, which lost 2 bases and 2 bases, there was a span of 12 bases. CDR3 length: 14 residues. Looked up from germline, CDR1 is GTSNPN and CDR2 is SVGIG (reference sequence).

The chain combines TRBV28 with TRBJ2-3, with 8 bases identical to TRBD2. The CDR3 consists of 16 residues. CDR1 and CDR2 from the germline V gene are MDHEN and SYDVKM. V trimming: 6 bases; J trimming: 0 bases; junction bases outside the gene matches: 8. The CDR3 here is CASRNPGGFSTDTQYF. Written as DNA, the CDR3 is TGTGCCAGCAGGAATCCGGGGGGGTTTAGCACAGATACGCAGTATTTT.

The V gene is TRBV12-5, the J gene TRBJ2-3; D remains ambiguous. The germline V gene encodes CDR1 LGHNT and CDR2 FRNRAP. V dropped 7 bases and J dropped 5 bases, with 13 bases sitting between them. The CDR3 spans 13 residues. The CDR3 sequence is CASALRGEDTQYF. CDR3 DNA: TGTGCTAGTGCCCTACGAGGTGAAGATACGCAGTATTTT.

The J gene is TRBJ1-4, the V gene TRBV2; 7 nucleotides line up with TRBD1. This CDR3 region has 14 residues. V was pared by 7 bases and J by 1 base, with 3 bases of the junction left unmatched. Germline CDR1 and CDR2: SNHLY and FYNNEI. The CDR3, as DNA: TGTGCCAGCAACTACAGGGGAACTAATGAAAAACTGTTTTTT. The encoded protein is CASNYRGTNEKLFF.